Each of the 5 T cell receptor beta chains below was sequenced from the same sample in a study of circulating and synovial CD4+ cells in juvenile arthritis. The repertoire was sequenced with immunoSEQ multiplex PCR; TCRdb's copy has only in-frame clones and lacks some. In the table there are tens of thousands of clones, roughly 95% of which are singletons. Sequencing was done on a sample of CD4+ T cells from blood. The receptors originated from a human donor with juvenile idiopathic arthritis.

This chain uses TRBV28 with TRBJ1-5, with 8 bases lining up with TRBD1. This CDR3 spans 15 amino acids. Germline V lookup: CDR1 MDHEN, CDR2 SYDVKM. J gave up 4 bases and V 7 bases, and 9 bases lay outside the gene matches. CDR3 sequence (DNA): TGTGCCAGCATAAGACAGGGGCCGGGTAATCAGCCCCAGCATTTT. Protein: CASIRQGPGNQPQHF.

This rearrangement joins TRBV5-6 to TRBJ2-3; D is perhaps TRBD1 (5 bases). The CDR3 sequence is 14 residues long. CDR1 and CDR2 (germline): SGHDT, YYEEEE. V gave up 2 bases and J gave up 5 bases, with 12 bases separating them. CDR3 sequence (DNA): TGTGCCAGCAGCTTTGCCAGGGTGGAAGATACGCAGTATTTT. Its protein product is CASSFARVEDTQYF.

This clone was found a few times. This rearrangement joins TRBV27 to TRBJ2-1; 8 bases line up with TRBD2. Germline CDR1 reads MNHEY; CDR2 reads SMNVEV (reference sequence). This CDR3 is 16 amino acids long. With 4 bases clipped from V and 4 bases from J, the junction kept 9 bases outside the gene matches. CDR3 bases: TGTGCCAGCAGTTACCGCCAGGGACTAGTATACAATGAGCAGTTCTTC. Protein: CASSYRQGLVYNEQFF.

The gene calls are TRBV10-3 and TRBJ2-1; 7 positions match TRBD2. Trimming removed 11 bases from V and 3 bases from J; junction bases left unmatched: 13. The germline V gene encodes CDR1 ENHRY and CDR2 SYGVKD. The length of the CDR3 is 15 residues. The CDR3 region has the DNA TGTGCCCTGGCTGGGGTGGCTAGCGGCTACAATGAGCAGTTCTTC. Its translation is CALAGVASGYNEQFF.

This clone came up once. The V and J genes are TRBV21-1 and TRBJ2-4; the D call in the table, TRBD2, was not verified against the DNA. TRBV21-1 has pseudogene status. CDR3 length equals 17 residues. CDR3 residues: CASPPKLAGLAKNIQYF. DNA for the CDR3: TGTGCCAGCCCCCCCAAACTAGCGGGACTAGCCAAAAACATTCAGTACTTC.